This entry lists 23 T cell receptor beta chains sequenced from one sample in a study of blood T cell repertoires in COVID-19 (dated by TCRdb to the early 2020s). To prepare the library, the immunoSEQ multiplex PCR assay was applied. TCRdb holds this immuneACCESS table with in-frame rearrangements only. Some clones are missing; in checked studies, unresolved V genes explain under half, and the rest has no known cause. This sample holds 24,000 or so clones; 80% to 90% were observed only once. The ten biggest clones cover around 20% of the sample. What was sequenced was peripheral blood. These receptors were taken from a woman aged 80 or over with acute or convalescent COVID-19.

This clone was observed a few times. The genes are TRBV30 and TRBJ2-1; D uncertain. V dropped 2 bases and J dropped 9 bases, with 11 bases sitting between them. The CDR3 is 12 residues long. Germline V gene sequence: CDR1 GTSNPN, CDR2 SVGIG (reference sequence). CDR3 amino acids: CAWSPSFGEQFF. CDR3 DNA sequence: TGTGCCTGGAGTCCTAGTTTTGGTGAGCAGTTCTTC.

V usage is TRBV2 and J usage is TRBJ1-1; 9 nucleotides agree with TRBD1. From germline, CDR1 is SNHLY and CDR2 FYNNEI. V gave up 7 bases and J gave up 12 bases; unmatched junction bases: 15. CDR3 size: 14 residues. CDR3 amino acids: CASKGDRAGLETFF. The CDR3 bases are TGTGCCAGCAAGGGGGACAGGGCCGGTTTAGAAACTTTCTTT.

The V and J genes are TRBV12-3 or TRBV12-4 and TRBJ1-1; 8 nucleotides line up with TRBD1. This CDR3 has 13 residues. The ends lost 4 bases at V and 8 bases at J; junction bases unmatched: 6. The CDR3 region is CASSSLRTGEAFF. DNA of the CDR3: TGTGCCAGCAGTTCACTCCGGACAGGGGAAGCTTTCTTT.

Turning to this clone: Lacking the conserved final phenylalanine or tryptophan, this CDR3 likely reflects a read error. The rearrangement links TRBV7-2 to TRBJ1-2; D gene unclear. V lost 3 bases, J lost 4 bases, and 9 bases lay in between. The CDR3 runs 13 residues. The germline gives CDR1 SGHTA, CDR2 FQGNSA. The CDR3 sequence: CASSFTRRYGYTL. DNA of the CDR3: TGTGCCAGCAGCTTCACTAGACGCTATGGCTACACCCTC.

The rearrangement uses TRBV30 and TRBJ1-5, with TRBD1 identical over 8 bases. V lost 4 bases and J lost 6; bases outside the gene matches: 8. The germline V gene has CDR1 GTSNPN and CDR2 SVGIG (reference sequence). This CDR3 is built from 14 residues. The CDR3 reads CAWTRPGGFQPQHF. CDR3 coding DNA: TGTGCCTGGACCAGACCAGGGGGCTTTCAGCCCCAGCATTTT.

This chain links TRBV18 with TRBJ2-7; the D gene is possibly TRBD2 (6 bases). CDR3 length equals 13 residues. The V and J ends lost 4 bases and 5 bases respectively, with 12 bases between them. Germline CDR1 and CDR2: KGHSH and LQKENI. The CDR3 sequence: CASSRRDGDEQYF. In DNA, the CDR3 is TGTGCCAGCTCACGGAGGGACGGGGACGAGCAGTACTTC.

The chain couples TRBV30 to TRBJ1-2; no reliable D call. CDR3 length equals 16 residues. The germline CDR1 and CDR2 sequences are GTSNPN and SVGIG (reference sequence). V lost 0 bases and J lost 3, with 17 bases in between. CDR3 in amino acids: CAWSVLGPGVHYGYTF. In DNA, the CDR3 is TGTGCCTGGAGTGTACTCGGTCCCGGGGTCCACTATGGCTACACCTTC.

The chain is built from TRBV27 and TRBJ2-1; 11 bases agree with TRBD2. Per germline, CDR1 MNHEY and CDR2 SMNVEV (reference sequence). J lost 8 bases, V lost 6 bases, and 9 bases had no gene match. This CDR3 comprises 15 residues. The CDR3 sequence: CASSSTSGRLDEQFF. The CDR3, as DNA: TGTGCCAGCAGCTCCACTAGCGGGAGACTGGATGAGCAGTTCTTC.

This clone was seen once. The chain carries TRBV7-2 and TRBJ2-1; weak D call: TRBD1 (6 bases). The CDR3 is 16 amino acids. With 4 bases removed from V and 6 bases from J, the gap between germline ends came to 19 bases. CDR1 is SGHTA, CDR2 FQGNSA, per germline. CDR3 nucleotides: TGTGCCAGCAGCTCCCTGGTGGGGGCGTATATCAATGAGCAGTTCTTC. Its protein product is CASSSLVGAYINEQFF.

This rearrangement joins TRBV4-1 to TRBJ2-3; perhaps TRBD2 as D (7 bases). The CDR3 length is 15 residues. CDR1 is MGHRA and CDR2 is YSYEKL in the germline V gene. Trimming pared 4 bases from V and 5 bases from J, leaving 16 bases between. CDR3 loop: CASSPSGGGRDTQYF. Here the CDR3 DNA reads TGCGCCAGCAGCCCATCCGGCGGGGGCAGAGATACGCAGTATTTT.

The J gene is TRBJ2-1, the V gene TRBV11-2, with TRBD2 matching 9 bases. The CDR3 extends over 15 amino acids. The V gene's germline CDR1 is SGHAT and CDR2 FQNNGV. Trimming at V came to 2 bases and at J to 9 bases, leaving 8 bases not matched to a gene. Written as DNA, the CDR3 is TGTGCCAGCAGCTTACCCGGGACTAGCAGGAGTGAGCAGTTCTTC. Protein: CASSLPGTSRSEQFF.

The genes are TRBV7-2 and TRBJ2-3; 11 bases are shared with TRBD1. Germline V gene data show CDR1 as SGHTA and CDR2 as FQGNSA. With 6 bases clipped from V and 2 bases from J, the junction kept 7 bases outside the gene matches. The CDR3 runs 16 residues. The CDR3 here is CASSFGQGANTDTQYF. CDR3 bases: TGTGCCAGCAGTTTTGGACAGGGGGCCAACACAGATACGCAGTATTTT.

The rearrangement uses TRBV6-6 and TRBJ2-5, with 12 bases aligning to TRBD2. Germline V gives CDR1 MNHNY, CDR2 SVGAGI (reference sequence). CDR3 length equals 15 residues. Losses at the gene ends were 2 bases for V and 5 bases for J; bases not matched to a gene: 3. CDR3 protein: CASSYPTSGGETQYF. The CDR3 coding sequence is TGTGCCAGCAGTTACCCTACTAGCGGGGGGGAGACCCAGTACTTC.

This clone was seen just once. The CDR3 coding sequence is TGTGCCAGCAGCGTAGGGGCTAGCGATAGCACAGATACGCAGTATTTT. Its protein is CASSVGASDSTDTQYF. The chain has TRBV9 and TRBJ2-3; a weak D match, TRBD2 (6 bases). V dropped 0 bases and J dropped 0 bases, with 11 bases sitting between them. The CDR3 is made up of 16 amino acids. CDR1 and CDR2 from the germline V gene are SGDLS and YYNGEE.

The chain links TRBV7-2 to TRBJ2-3, with 8 bases lining up with TRBD1. Germline CDR1 and CDR2: SGHTA and FQGNSA. V shed 7 bases and J 3 bases; nucleotides not matched to a gene: 3. This CDR3 spans 13 amino acids. The CDR3 nucleotides read TGTGCCAGCATCCAGGGGGCAACAGATACGCAGTATTTT. It yields the protein CASIQGATDTQYF.

A single count supports this clone. V usage is TRBV15 and J usage is TRBJ1-4; 7 positions match TRBD1. Trimming took 0 bases from V and 3 from J; bases not matched to a gene: 4. This CDR3 has 16 residues. CDR1 is LNHNV and CDR2 is YYDKDF in the germline V gene (reference sequence). The chain's CDR3 is CATSRDQGTANEKLFF. For the CDR3, the DNA is TGTGCCACCAGCAGAGATCAAGGGACAGCTAATGAAAAACTGTTTTTT.

This sequence joins TRBV19 and TRBJ2-2; D remains ambiguous. CDR1 is LNHDA and CDR2 is SQIVND in the germline V gene (reference sequence). The CDR3 runs 14 residues. The ends were cut back, 9 bases at V and 3 bases at J, with 14 bases in the middle. CDR3 in DNA: TGTGCCAGCCGAATCTATTCGTACACCGGGGAGCTGTTTTTT. Translated: CASRIYSYTGELFF.

This clone occurred a few times. V is TRBV15 and J is TRBJ1-2, with D possibly matching TRBD1 (5 bases). This CDR3 is 12 amino acids long. Trimming stripped 8 bases from V and 8 bases from J, with 15 bases between. Per the germline V gene, CDR1 is LNHNV and CDR2 is YYDKDF (reference sequence). The CDR3 DNA follows: TGTGCCACCGGGCAGTGGGGCAGCGGCTACACCTTC. It codes for CATGQWGSGYTF.

The CDR3 is CASSSGTTAGKLFF. CDR3 DNA: TGTGCCAGCAGCTCCGGGACAACGGCGGGAAAACTGTTTTTT. This sequence joins TRBV2 and TRBJ1-4; D is perhaps TRBD1 (6 bases). CDR3 length equals 14 residues. The ends were cut back, 6 bases at V and 10 bases at J, with 18 bases in the middle. Germline CDR1 reads SNHLY; CDR2 reads FYNNEI. Filled out from reference TRBV2 and TRBJ1-4, the complete variable domain reads EPEVTQTPSHQVTQMGQEVILRCVPISNHLYFYWYRQILGQKVEFLVSFYNNEISEKSEIFDDQFSVERPDGSNFTLKIRSTKLEDSAMYFCASSSGTTAGKLFFGSGTQLSVL.

This chain joins TRBV4-3 and TRBJ1-1; TRBD1 is a possible D gene (6 bases). CDR1 LGHNA and CDR2 YSLEER come from the germline V gene. The CDR3 runs 14 residues. V lost 1 base and J 0 bases, leaving 6 bases between the germline ends. The CDR3 loop is CASSQGTVNTEAFF. CDR3 bases: TGCGCCAGCAGCCAAGGGACAGTGAACACTGAAGCTTTCTTT.

The chain carries TRBV7-2 and TRBJ2-7, with a weak D call TRBD2 (5 bases). V lost 4 bases and J lost 6, with 13 bases in between. The CDR3 contains 13 residues. CDR1 and CDR2 (germline): SGHTA, FQGNSA. Here the CDR3 reads CASSSTGIGEQYF. CDR3 DNA sequence: TGTGCCAGCAGCTCCACCGGGATTGGCGAGCAGTACTTC.

This chain uses TRBV14 with TRBJ2-1; tentatively, D is TRBD2 (6 bases). Germline V lookup: CDR1 SGHDN, CDR2 FVKESK. The CDR3 is 17 residues long. V was pared by 0 bases and J by 7 bases, with 19 bases between. The CDR3 sequence is CASSQEYRGRRGNEQFF. DNA for the CDR3: TGTGCCAGCAGCCAAGAGTATCGTGGTCGACGGGGGAATGAGCAGTTCTTC.

The rearrangement uses TRBV11-2 and TRBJ1-6; unclear D gene. The ends were cut back, 5 bases at V and 9 bases at J, with 17 bases in the middle. CDR1 SGHAT and CDR2 FQNNGV come from the germline V gene. This CDR3 is 15 amino acids long. The CDR3 coding sequence is TGTGCCAGCAGCGCCAGTCTTGGATCGGGTTCACCCCTCCACTTT. It codes for CASSASLGSGSPLHF. Variable domain in full (rest from reference TRBV11-2 and TRBJ1-6): EAGVAQSPRYKIIEKRQSVAFWCNPISGHATLYWYQQILGQGPKLLIQFQNNGVVDDSQLPKDRFSAERLKGVDSTLKIQPAKLEDSAVYLCASSASLGSGSPLHFGNGTRLTVT.